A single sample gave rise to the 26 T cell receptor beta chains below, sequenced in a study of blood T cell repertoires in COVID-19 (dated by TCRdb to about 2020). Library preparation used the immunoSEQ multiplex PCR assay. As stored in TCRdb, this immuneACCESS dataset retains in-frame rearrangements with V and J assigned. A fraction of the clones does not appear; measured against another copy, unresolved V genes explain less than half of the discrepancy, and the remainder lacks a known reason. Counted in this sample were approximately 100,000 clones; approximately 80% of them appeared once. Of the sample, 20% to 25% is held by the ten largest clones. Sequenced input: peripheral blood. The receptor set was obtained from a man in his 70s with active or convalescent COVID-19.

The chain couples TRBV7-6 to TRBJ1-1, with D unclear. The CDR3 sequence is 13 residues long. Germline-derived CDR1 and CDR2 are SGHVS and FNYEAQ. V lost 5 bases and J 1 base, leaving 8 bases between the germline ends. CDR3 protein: CASSEDTNTEAFF. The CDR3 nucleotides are TGTGCCAGCAGCGAAGACACGAACACTGAAGCTTTCTTT.

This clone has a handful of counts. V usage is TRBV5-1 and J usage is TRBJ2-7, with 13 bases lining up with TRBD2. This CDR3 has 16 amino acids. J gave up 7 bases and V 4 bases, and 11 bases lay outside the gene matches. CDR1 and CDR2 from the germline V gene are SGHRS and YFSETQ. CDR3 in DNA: TGCGCCAGCAGCCCGGACCCGGGACTAGCGGGACATGAGCAGTACTTC. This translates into CASSPDPGLAGHEQYF.

The DNA of the CDR3 is TGCAGTGCTAGTGAGGGAGGGGGTGAGCAGTACTTC. Protein sequence: CSASEGGGEQYF. The V and J genes are TRBV20-1 and TRBJ2-7; TRBD2 is a possible D gene (7 bases). The CDR3 contains 12 residues. CDR1 DFQATT and CDR2 SNEGSKA come from the germline V gene (reference sequence). Trimming shortened V by 3 bases and J by 7 bases, and 13 bases separated the two germline ends.

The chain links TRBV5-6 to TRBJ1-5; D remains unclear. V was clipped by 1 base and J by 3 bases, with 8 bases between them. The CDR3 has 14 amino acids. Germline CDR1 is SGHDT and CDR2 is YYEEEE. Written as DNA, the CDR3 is TGTGCCAGCAGCTTGCGGGGATTCAATCAGCCCCAGCATTTT. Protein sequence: CASSLRGFNQPQHF.

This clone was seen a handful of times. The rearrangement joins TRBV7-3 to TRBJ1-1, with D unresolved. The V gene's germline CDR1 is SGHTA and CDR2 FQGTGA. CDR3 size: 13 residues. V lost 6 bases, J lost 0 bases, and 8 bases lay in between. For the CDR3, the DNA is TGTGCCAGCAGGGAGTCTATGAACACTGAAGCTTTCTTT. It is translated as CASRESMNTEAFF.

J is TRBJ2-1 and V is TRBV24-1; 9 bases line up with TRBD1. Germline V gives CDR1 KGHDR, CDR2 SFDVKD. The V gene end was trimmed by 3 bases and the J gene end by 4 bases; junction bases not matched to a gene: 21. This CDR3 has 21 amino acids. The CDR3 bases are TGTGCCACCAGTGATCAAGCTACCGGGACAGGGAAGGGTCGGTGGTACAATGAGCAGTTCTTC. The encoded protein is CATSDQATGTGKGRWYNEQFF.

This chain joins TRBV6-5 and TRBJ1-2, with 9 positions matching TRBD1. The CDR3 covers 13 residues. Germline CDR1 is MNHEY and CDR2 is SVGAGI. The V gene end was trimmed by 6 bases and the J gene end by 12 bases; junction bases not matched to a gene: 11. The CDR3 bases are TGTGCCAGCAGAATATGGGACAGGGAGACTAACACCTTC. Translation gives CASRIWDRETNTF.

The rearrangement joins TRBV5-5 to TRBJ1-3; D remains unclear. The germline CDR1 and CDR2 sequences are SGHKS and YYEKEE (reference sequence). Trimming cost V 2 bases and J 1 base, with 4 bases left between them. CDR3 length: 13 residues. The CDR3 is CASSFNSGNTIYF. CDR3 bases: TGTGCCAGCAGCTTCAATTCTGGAAACACCATATATTTT.

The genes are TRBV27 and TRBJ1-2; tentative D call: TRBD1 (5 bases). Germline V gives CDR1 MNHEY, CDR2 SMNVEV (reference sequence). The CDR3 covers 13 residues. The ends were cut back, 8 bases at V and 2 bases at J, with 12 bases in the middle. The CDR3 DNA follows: TGTGCCAGCGGTCGGGACTTAAACTATGGCTACACCTTC. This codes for CASGRDLNYGYTF.

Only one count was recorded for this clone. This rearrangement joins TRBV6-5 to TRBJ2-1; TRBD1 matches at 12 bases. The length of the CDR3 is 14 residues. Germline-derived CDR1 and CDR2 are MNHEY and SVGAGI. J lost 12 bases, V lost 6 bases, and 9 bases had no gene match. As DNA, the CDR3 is TGTGCCAGCAGGGGACAGGGGGCCTCTCTTGCGCAGTTCTTC. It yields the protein CASRGQGASLAQFF.

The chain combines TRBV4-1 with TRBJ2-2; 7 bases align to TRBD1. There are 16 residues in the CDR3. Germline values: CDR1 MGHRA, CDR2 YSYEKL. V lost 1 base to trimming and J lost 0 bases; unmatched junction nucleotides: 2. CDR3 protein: CASSQAQGTNTGELFF. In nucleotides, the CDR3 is TGCGCCAGCAGCCAAGCACAGGGGACGAACACCGGGGAGCTGTTTTTT.

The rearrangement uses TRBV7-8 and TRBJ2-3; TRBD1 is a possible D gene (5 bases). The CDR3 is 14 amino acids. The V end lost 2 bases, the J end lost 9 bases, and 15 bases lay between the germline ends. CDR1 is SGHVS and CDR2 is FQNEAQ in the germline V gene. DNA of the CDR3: TGTGCCAGCAGCTTACGACAGCTTCTTGAGACGCAGTATTTT. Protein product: CASSLRQLLETQYF. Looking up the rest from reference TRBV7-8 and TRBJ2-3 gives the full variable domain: GAGVSQSPRYKVAKRGQDVALRCDPISGHVSLFWYQQALGQGPEFLTYFQNEAQLDKSGLPSDRFFAERPEGSVSTLKIQRTQQEDSAVYLCASSLRQLLETQYFGPGTRLTVL.

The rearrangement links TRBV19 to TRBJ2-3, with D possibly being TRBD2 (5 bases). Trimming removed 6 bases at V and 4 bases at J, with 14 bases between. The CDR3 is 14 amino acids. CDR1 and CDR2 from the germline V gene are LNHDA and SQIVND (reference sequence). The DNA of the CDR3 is TGTGCCAGTAGACCCGGGGTCGGGGCAGATACGCAGTATTTT. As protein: CASRPGVGADTQYF.

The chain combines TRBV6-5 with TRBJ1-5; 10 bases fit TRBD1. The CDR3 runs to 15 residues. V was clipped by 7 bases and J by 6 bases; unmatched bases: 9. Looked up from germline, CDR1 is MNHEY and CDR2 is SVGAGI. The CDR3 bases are TGTGCCAGCACCGTGGGACAGGGGTTCCGTCAGCCCCAGCATTTT. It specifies CASTVGQGFRQPQHF.

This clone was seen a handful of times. The CDR3 spells CASSLQGQPQHF. CDR3 coding DNA: TGTGCCAGCAGTCTACAGGGTCAGCCCCAGCATTTT. The genes are TRBV2 and TRBJ1-5; a weak D match, TRBD1 (6 bases). Trimming removed 5 bases at V and 6 bases at J, with 8 bases between. The CDR3 contains 12 residues. CDR1 is SNHLY and CDR2 is FYNNEI in the germline V gene.

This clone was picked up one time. In DNA, the CDR3 is TGTGCCAGCAGGGGGGGACAGGGCTGGAATCAGCCCCAGCATTTT. It is translated as CASRGGQGWNQPQHF. This chain uses TRBV6-5 with TRBJ1-5, with TRBD1 matching over 9 bases. CDR3 length: 15 amino acids. Looked up from germline, CDR1 is MNHEY and CDR2 is SVGAGI. J was trimmed by 4 bases and V by 6 bases; bases with no gene match: 7.

Here the CDR3 reads CATSASTETDTQYF. CDR3 DNA: TGTGCCACCAGTGCGTCGACAGAAACAGATACGCAGTATTTT. This chain uses TRBV24-1 with TRBJ2-3; D is perhaps TRBD1 (5 bases). Trimming removed 5 bases from V and 3 bases from J, with 11 bases in between. The CDR3 is made up of 14 amino acids. CDR1 is KGHDR and CDR2 is SFDVKD in the germline V gene.

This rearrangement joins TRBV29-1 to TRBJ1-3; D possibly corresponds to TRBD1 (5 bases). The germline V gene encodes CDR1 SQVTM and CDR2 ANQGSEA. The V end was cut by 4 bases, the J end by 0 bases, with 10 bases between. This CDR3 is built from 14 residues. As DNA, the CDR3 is TGCAGCGTTGGAATGGGGGGCTCTGGAAACACCATATATTTT. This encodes CSVGMGGSGNTIYF.

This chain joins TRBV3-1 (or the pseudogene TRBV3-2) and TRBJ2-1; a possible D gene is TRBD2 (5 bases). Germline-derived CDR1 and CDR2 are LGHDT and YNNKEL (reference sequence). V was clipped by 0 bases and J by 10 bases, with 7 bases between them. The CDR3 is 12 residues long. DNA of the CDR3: TGTGCCAGCAGCCAAGACGAGCGGGAGCAGTTCTTC. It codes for CASSQDEREQFF.

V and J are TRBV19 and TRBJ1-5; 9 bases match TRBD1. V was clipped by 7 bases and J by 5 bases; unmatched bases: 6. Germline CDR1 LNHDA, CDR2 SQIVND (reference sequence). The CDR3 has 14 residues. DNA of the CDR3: TGTGCCAGTACTAGACAGGGGGAATATCAGCCCCAGCATTTT. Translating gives CASTRQGEYQPQHF.

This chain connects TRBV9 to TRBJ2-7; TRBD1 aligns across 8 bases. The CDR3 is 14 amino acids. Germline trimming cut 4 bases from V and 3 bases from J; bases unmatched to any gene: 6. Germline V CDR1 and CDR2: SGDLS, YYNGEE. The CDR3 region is CASSSGTGDYEQYF. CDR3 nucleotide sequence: TGTGCCAGCAGCTCCGGGACAGGAGACTACGAGCAGTACTTC. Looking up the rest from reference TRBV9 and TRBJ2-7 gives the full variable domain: DSGVTQTPKHLITATGQRVTLRCSPRSGDLSVYWYQQSLDQGLQFLIQYYNGEERAKGNILERFSAQQFPDLHSELNLSSLELGDSALYFCASSSGTGDYEQYFGPGTRLTVT.

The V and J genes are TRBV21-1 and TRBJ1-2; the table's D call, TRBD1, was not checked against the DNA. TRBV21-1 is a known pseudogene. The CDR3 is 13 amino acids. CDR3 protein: CASRPAIGDGYTF. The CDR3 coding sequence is TGTGCCAGCAGACCTGCCATAGGGGATGGCTACACCTTC.

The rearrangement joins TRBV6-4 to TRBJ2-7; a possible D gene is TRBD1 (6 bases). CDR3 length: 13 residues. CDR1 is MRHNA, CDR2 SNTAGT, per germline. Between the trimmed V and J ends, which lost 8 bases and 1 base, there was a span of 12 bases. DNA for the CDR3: TGTGCCAGCGACGCGGACAGTTCCTACGAGCAGTACTTC. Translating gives CASDADSSYEQYF.

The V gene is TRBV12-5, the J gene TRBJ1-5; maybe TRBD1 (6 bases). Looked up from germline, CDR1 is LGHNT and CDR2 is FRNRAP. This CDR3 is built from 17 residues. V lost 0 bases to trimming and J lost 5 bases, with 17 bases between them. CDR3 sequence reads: CASGLVLGHPVYQPQHF. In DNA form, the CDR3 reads TGTGCTAGTGGTTTGGTATTGGGACACCCAGTTTATCAGCCCCAGCATTTT.

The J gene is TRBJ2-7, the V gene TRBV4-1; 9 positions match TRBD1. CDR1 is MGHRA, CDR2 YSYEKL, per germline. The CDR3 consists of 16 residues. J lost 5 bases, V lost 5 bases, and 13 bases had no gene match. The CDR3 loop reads CASSKALGQGYNEQYF. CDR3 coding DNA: TGCGCCAGCAGCAAAGCCTTAGGACAGGGGTATAACGAGCAGTACTTC.

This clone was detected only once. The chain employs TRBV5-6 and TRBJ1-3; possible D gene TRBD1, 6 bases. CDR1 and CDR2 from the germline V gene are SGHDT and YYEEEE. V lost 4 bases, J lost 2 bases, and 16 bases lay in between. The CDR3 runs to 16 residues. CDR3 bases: TGTGCCAGCAGCCGCGATCGGGGGGCTGCTGGAAACACCATATATTTT. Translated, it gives CASSRDRGAAGNTIYF.